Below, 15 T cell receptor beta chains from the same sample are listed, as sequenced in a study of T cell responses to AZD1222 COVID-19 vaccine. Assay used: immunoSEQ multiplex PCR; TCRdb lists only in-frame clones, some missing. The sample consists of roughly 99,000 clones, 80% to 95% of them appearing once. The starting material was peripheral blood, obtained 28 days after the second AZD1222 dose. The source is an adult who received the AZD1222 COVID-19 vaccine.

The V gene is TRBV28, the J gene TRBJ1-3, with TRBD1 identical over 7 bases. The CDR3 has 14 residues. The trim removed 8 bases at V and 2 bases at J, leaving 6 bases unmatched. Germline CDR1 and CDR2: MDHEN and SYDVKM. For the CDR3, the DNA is TGTGCCAGCCTCGACAGGGTCACTGGAAACACCATATATTTT. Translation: CASLDRVTGNTIYF.

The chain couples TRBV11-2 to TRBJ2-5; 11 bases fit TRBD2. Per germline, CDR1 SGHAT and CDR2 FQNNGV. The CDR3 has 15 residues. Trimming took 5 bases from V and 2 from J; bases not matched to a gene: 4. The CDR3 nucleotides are TGTGCCAGCAGCGTGGGACTAGCGGTTCAAGAGACCCAGTACTTC. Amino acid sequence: CASSVGLAVQETQYF. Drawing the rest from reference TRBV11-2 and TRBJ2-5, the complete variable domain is EAGVAQSPRYKIIEKRQSVAFWCNPISGHATLYWYQQILGQGPKLLIQFQNNGVVDDSQLPKDRFSAERLKGVDSTLKIQPAKLEDSAVYLCASSVGLAVQETQYFGPGTRLLVL.

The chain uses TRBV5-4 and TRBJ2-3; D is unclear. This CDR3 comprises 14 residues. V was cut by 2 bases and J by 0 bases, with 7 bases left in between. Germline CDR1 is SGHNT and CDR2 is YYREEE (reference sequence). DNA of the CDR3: TGTGCCAGCAGCTTAGTTCCTAGCACAGATACGCAGTATTTT. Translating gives CASSLVPSTDTQYF.

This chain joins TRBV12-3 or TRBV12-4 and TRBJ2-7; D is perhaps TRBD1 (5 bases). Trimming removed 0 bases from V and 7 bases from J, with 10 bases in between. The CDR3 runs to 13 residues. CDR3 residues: CASSLALGLEQYF. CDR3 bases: TGTGCCAGCAGTTTAGCGCTGGGGCTTGAGCAGTACTTC.

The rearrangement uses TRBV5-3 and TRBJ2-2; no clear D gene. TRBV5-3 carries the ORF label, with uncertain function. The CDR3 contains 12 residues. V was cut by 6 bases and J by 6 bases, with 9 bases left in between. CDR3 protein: CARKRNPGELFF. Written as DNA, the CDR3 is TGTGCCAGAAAAAGAAACCCCGGGGAGCTGTTTTTT.

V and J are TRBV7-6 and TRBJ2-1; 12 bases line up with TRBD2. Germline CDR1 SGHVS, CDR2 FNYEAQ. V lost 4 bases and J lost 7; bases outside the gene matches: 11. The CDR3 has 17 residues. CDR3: CASSSVLAGGSLNEQFF. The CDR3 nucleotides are TGTGCCAGCAGCTCCGTACTAGCGGGAGGATCTTTAAATGAGCAGTTCTTC.

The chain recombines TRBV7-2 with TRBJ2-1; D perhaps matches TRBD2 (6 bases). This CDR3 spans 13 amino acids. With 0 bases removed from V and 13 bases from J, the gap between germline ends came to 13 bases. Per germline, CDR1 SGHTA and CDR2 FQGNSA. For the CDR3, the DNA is TGTGCCAGCAGCTTAGCCGTACCGGGGGAACAGTTCTTC. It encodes CASSLAVPGEQFF.

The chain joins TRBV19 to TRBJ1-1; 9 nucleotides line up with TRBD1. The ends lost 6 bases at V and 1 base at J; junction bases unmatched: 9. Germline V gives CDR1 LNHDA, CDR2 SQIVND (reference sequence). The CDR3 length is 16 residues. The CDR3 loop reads CASSTLQGAANTEAFF. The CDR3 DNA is TGTGCCAGTAGCACTCTACAGGGGGCGGCGAACACTGAAGCTTTCTTT.

CDR3 sequence reads: CASSEEETQYF. CDR3 DNA sequence: TGTGCCAGCAGCGAGGAAGAGACCCAGTACTTC. The chain combines TRBV28 with TRBJ2-5, with unresolved D. V was trimmed by 6 bases and J by 3 bases, leaving 5 bases between them. CDR1 and CDR2 from the germline V gene are MDHEN and SYDVKM. The CDR3 consists of 11 residues.

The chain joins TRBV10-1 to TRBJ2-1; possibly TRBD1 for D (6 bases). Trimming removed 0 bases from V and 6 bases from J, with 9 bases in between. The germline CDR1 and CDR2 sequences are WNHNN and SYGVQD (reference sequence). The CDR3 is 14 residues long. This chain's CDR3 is CASSESWTVNEQFF. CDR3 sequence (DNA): TGCGCCAGCAGTGAGTCTTGGACAGTCAATGAGCAGTTCTTC.

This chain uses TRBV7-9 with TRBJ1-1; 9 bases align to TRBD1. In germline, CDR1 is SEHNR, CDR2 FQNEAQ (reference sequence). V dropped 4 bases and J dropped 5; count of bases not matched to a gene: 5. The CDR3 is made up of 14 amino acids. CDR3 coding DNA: TGTGCCAGCAGCTCGACAGGGGGTAAAACTGAAGCTTTCTTT. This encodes CASSSTGGKTEAFF.

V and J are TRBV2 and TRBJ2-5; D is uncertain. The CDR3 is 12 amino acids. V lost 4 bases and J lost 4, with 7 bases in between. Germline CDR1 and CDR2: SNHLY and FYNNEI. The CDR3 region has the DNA TGTGCCAGCAGTGTCTCGGGAGAGACCCAGTACTTC. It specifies CASSVSGETQYF.

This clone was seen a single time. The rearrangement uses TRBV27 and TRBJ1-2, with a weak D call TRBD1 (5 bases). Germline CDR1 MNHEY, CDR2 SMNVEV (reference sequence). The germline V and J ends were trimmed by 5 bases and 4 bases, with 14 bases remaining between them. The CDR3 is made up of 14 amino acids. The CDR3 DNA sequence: TGTGCCAGCAGTCCCCGGACGGGACGCTATGGCTACACCTTC. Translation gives CASSPRTGRYGYTF.

The CDR3 DNA reads TGTGCCAGCAGTTCATACAGAAACACTGAAGCTTTCTTT. Translation gives CASSSYRNTEAFF. The rearrangement joins TRBV6-5 to TRBJ1-1; D remains unclear. CDR3 length equals 13 residues. Germline values: CDR1 MNHEY, CDR2 SVGAGI. V shed 4 bases and J shed 2 bases, with 8 bases lying between them.

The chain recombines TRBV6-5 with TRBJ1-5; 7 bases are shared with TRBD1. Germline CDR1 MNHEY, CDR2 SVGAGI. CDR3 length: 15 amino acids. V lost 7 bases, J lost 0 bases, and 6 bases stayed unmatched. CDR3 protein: CASKRGGYSNQPQHF. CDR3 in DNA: TGTGCCAGCAAGAGAGGGGGCTATAGCAATCAGCCCCAGCATTTT.